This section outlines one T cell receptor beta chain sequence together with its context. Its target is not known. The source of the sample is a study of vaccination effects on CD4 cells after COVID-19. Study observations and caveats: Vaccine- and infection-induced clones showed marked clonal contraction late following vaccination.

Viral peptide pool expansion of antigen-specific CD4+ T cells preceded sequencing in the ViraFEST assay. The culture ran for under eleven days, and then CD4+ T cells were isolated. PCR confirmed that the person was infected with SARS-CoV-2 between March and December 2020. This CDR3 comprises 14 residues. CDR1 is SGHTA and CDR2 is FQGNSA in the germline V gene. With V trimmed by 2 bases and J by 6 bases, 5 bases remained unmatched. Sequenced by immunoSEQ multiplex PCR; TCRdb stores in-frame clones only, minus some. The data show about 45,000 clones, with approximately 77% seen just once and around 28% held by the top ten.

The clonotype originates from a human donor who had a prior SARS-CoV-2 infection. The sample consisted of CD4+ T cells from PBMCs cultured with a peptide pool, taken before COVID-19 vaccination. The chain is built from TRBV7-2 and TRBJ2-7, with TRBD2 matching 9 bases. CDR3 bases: TGTGCCAGCAGCTTAACAAAGCGGGAGGTCGAGCAGTACTTC. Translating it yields CASSLTKREVEQYF.